This entry describes one T cell receptor beta chain. The record originates from a study of blood T cell repertoires in COVID-19. Study at large: The United States, Italy and Spain were the sources of the acute and convalescent COVID-19 samples. In each case, the material was cDNA or gDNA derived from T cells, B-cell-depleted T cells, or PBMCs.

Per the original methods: Counts of nucleated cells, estimated from reference gene primer amplification, were obtained. Measured with immunoSEQ multiplex PCR; TCRdb has only the in-frame clones, and not every one. V, J and clone size are those of that table, while D and trimming were read from the DNA. The data hold some 150,000 clones, with 86% observed a single time. The V and J ends lost 0 bases and 5 bases, in that order; junction bases with no gene match: 7. In germline, CDR1 is SGHNT, CDR2 YENEEA. This CDR3 comprises 16 residues. The TCR comes from a woman aged 55-75 years with acute or convalescent COVID-19. The gene calls are TRBV11-3 and TRBJ2-5; 9 positions match TRBD2. Sequenced sample: peripheral blood. The CDR3 here is CASSLDSGGLGETQYF. The CDR3 DNA is TGTGCCAGCAGCTTAGATAGCGGGGGTCTCGGCGAGACCCAGTACTTC.